What follows is one T cell receptor (beta chain) and its context. The data belong to a study of T cells expressing NK-cell markers. Study-wide background: The authors sequenced eight donors, of whom seven were HCMV-seropositive and one was seronegative.

This CDR3 is built from 16 residues. CDR1 SGHDT and CDR2 YYEEEE come from the germline V gene. Each CDR3 protein gets one entry in TCRdb, which reprocessed the 5' RACE reads and gives no DNA. This repertoire includes fewer than 400,000 distinct CDR3 sequences. The genes are TRBV5-6 and TRBJ2-1; the TRBD1 assignment by TCRdb is unverifiable without DNA. Material: blood T cells: a sorted CD56 or NKG2C T cell subset, CD4+ or CD8+ T cells, or bulk PBMC T cells (not recorded which). This clonotype was obtained from a man between 18 and 69 years old in good health. CDR3 region: CASSWKLTGVGNEQFF.